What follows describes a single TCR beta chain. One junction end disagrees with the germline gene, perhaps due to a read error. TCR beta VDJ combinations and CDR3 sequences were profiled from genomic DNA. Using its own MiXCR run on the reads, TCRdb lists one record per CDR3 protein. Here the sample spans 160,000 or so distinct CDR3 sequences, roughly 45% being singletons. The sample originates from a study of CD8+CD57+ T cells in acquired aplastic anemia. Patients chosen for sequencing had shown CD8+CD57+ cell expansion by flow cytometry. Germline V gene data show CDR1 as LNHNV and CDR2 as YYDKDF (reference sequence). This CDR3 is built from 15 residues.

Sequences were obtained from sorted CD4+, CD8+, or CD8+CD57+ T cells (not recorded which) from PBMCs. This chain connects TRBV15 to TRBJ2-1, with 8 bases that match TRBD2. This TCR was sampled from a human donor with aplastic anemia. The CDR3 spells CATIRDTSGYNGQFF. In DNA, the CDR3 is TGTGCCACCATCAGAGACACTAGCGGATACAATGGGCAGTTCTTC.